This T cell receptor beta chain was obtained from a study of CD8 T cells in Susac syndrome. A quantity of about 0.45 to 1 ug RNA underwent reverse transcription using random hexamers. TCRdb independently ran MiXCR on the immunoSEQ multiplex PCR reads; one entry per CDR3 protein. The sample lists 200,000 to 250,000 distinct CDR3 sequences, about 95% occurring once. High-throughput TCR beta sequencing covered peripheral CD8+ and CD4+ T cells. V lost 1 base, J lost 3 bases, and 4 bases lay in between. From germline, CDR1 is LNHNV and CDR2 YYDKDF (reference sequence). The CDR3 sequence is 12 residues long.

What was sequenced was CD4+ T cells from PBMCs. This TCR was recovered from a human donor with multiple sclerosis. The chain is built from TRBV15 and TRBJ2-7; D not resolved. Here the CDR3 DNA reads TGTGCCACCAGCAGAGCAAGCTACGAGCAGTACTTC. Translation gives CATSRASYEQYF.